The rows below give T cell receptor beta chains drawn from one sample of a study of T cell repertoires in cytomegalovirus infection. No antigen has been identified for these receptors. TCRdb used MiXCR to reprocess the reads, holding one entry per CDR3 protein. The repertoire holds 700,000 to 850,000 distinct CDR3 sequences, around a third seen once, with around 12% in the top ten. The sequences come from cultured CD8+ T cells from PBMCs, collected from culture after CMV antigen stimulation. The receptors here all came from a human donor in good health (CMV status not recorded). Some clones in this sample may be carry-over from other donors' samples. Each CDR3 is given with its conserved first and last residue. The order of the fields is V gene, clone size, J gene, D gene, CDR3 protein, CDR3 DNA. A D gene is named only where the DNA matches it firmly. Only part of the rows carry a size: once, few, many, or a class if the clone is expanded.

TRBV6-1,few,TRBJ2-1,NA,CASSEFGQKSNEQFF,TGTGCCAGCAGTGAGTTCGGACAGAAGTCCAATGAGCAGTTCTTC
TRBV29-1,NA,TRBJ2-2,TRBD2,CSVAGLAANTGELFF,TGCAGCGTTGCGGGACTAGCGGCGAACACCGGGGAGCTGTTTTTT
TRBV27,many,TRBJ2-4,NA,CASSSLGGAGIQYF,TGTGCCAGCAGTTCCCTCGGCGGGGCAGGGATTCAGTACTTC
TRBV7-8,NA,TRBJ2-5,NA,CASSLRGGLAETQYF,TGTGCCAGCAGCTTACGAGGCGGGCTAGCGGAGACCCAGTACTTC
TRBV27,NA,TRBJ2-2,TRBD2,CASKRGSNTGELFF,TGTGCCAGCAAGCGGGGTTCGAACACCGGGGAGCTGTTTTTT
TRBV5-5,NA,TRBJ2-1,NA,CASTSKGGSSYNEQFF,TGTGCCAGCACTTCGAAGGGGGGAAGCTCCTACAATGAGCAGTTCTTC
TRBV11-2,many,TRBJ1-1,NA,CASSRGRGSNTEAFF,TGTGCCAGCAGTCGAGGGAGGGGATCGAACACTGAAGCTTTCTTT
TRBV7-9,few,TRBJ1-2,TRBD1,CASSLGQGVAGYTF,TGTGCCAGCAGCTTAGGACAGGGTGTGGCTGGCTACACCTTC
TRBV7-8,many,TRBJ2-1,NA,CASSLALSLYNEQFF,TGTGCCAGCAGCTTAGCACTGTCTCTTTACAATGAGCAGTTCTTC
TRBV27,few,TRBJ2-1,NA,CASSKGPYNEQFF,TGTGCCAGCAGTAAAGGACCCTACAATGAGCAGTTCTTC
TRBV10-3,few,TRBJ2-7,NA,CAISETGVPSYEQYF,TGTGCCATCAGTGAGACCGGGGTCCCCTCCTACGAGCAGTACTTC
TRBV7-9,many,TRBJ2-5,TRBD2,CASSYSGGDEETQYF,TGTGCCAGCAGCTATAGCGGGGGGGATGAGGAGACCCAGTACTTC
TRBV7-2,NA,TRBJ1-4,TRBD1,CASSFGQGGEKLFF,TGTGCCAGCAGCTTTGGCCAGGGGGGTGAAAAACTGTTTTTT
TRBV10-3,NA,TRBJ1-2,NA,CAIGTPATNYGYTF,TGTGCCATCGGGACCCCGGCAACCAACTATGGCTACACCTTC
TRBV5-6,NA,TRBJ1-1,TRBD1,CASSSEGQLNTEAFF,TGTGCCAGCAGCTCGGAGGGACAGCTGAACACTGAAGCTTTCTTT
TRBV7-3,NA,TRBJ1-5,NA,CASSVGGYNQPQHF,TGTGCCAGCAGCGTTGGGGGTTACAATCAGCCCCAGCATTTT
TRBV7-6,NA,TRBJ1-1,NA,CASSLNDVAANTEAFF,TGTGCCAGCAGCTTGAATGACGTAGCAGCGAACACTGAAGCTTTCTTT
TRBV7-9,NA,TRBJ1-2,NA,CASSLEVPSGYTF,TGTGCCAGCAGCTTAGAAGTCCCAAGTGGCTACACCTTC
TRBV19,NA,TRBJ2-1,NA,CASTLSGSSYNEQFF,TGTGCCAGCACCCTTAGCGGAAGCTCCTACAATGAGCAGTTCTTC
TRBV19,NA,TRBJ1-5,NA,CASSPWGVGQPQHF,TGTGCCAGTAGTCCCTGGGGGGTAGGTCAGCCCCAGCATTTT
TRBV11-3,few,TRBJ2-1,TRBD2,CASSPGLAGGVYDEQFF,TGTGCCAGCAGCCCCGGACTAGCGGGGGGTGTTTACGATGAGCAGTTCTTC
TRBV2,NA,TRBJ2-7,NA,CARTGKESYEQYF,TGTGCCAGGACAGGAAAGGAAAGTTACGAGCAGTACTTC
TRBV20-1,NA,TRBJ2-3,TRBD2,CSARVWTSGGGDTQYF,TGCAGTGCTAGAGTGTGGACTAGCGGGGGAGGGGACACGCAGTATTTT
TRBV27,few,TRBJ1-4,TRBD1,CASSPRGQGANEKLFF,TGTGCCAGCAGTCCTAGGGGACAGGGAGCTAATGAAAAACTGTTTTTT
TRBV18,NA,TRBJ1-2,NA,CASSRQGPSNYGYTF,TGTGCCAGCTCACGCCAGGGTCCGTCGAACTATGGCTACACCTTC
TRBV15,NA,TRBJ1-5,NA,CATSRGVLAQESYQPQHF,TGTGCCACCAGCAGAGGGGTTCTAGCCCAAGAAAGCTATCAGCCCCAGCATTTT
TRBV27,NA,TRBJ2-3,TRBD1,CASSSSATGGADTQYF,TGTGCCAGCAGTTCTTCCGCGACAGGGGGCGCAGATACGCAGTATTTT
TRBV4-3,few,TRBJ1-5,NA,CASSQELMSNQPQHF,TGCGCCAGCAGCCAAGAGTTAATGAGCAATCAGCCCCAGCATTTT
TRBV4-3,NA,TRBJ2-5,TRBD2,CASSQVGGRGAYQETQYF,TGCGCCAGCAGCCAAGTAGGAGGGCGGGGGGCGTACCAAGAGACCCAGTACTTC
TRBV14,NA,TRBJ2-7,TRBD2,CASSHPGLAYEQYF,TGTGCCAGCAGCCACCCGGGACTAGCCTACGAGCAGTACTTC
TRBV28,NA,TRBJ2-3,TRBD2,CANSLYPQRGDTQYF,TGTGCCAACAGTTTATACCCCCAGCGGGGGGATACGCAGTATTTT
TRBV2,few,TRBJ1-2,NA,CASSNREIGGYTF,TGTGCCAGCAGCAACAGGGAGATTGGTGGCTACACCTTC
TRBV7-2,once,TRBJ2-1,NA,CASRLAYDEQFF,TGTGCCAGCAGACTAGCTTATGATGAGCAGTTCTTC
TRBV7-6,NA,TRBJ1-2,NA,CASSLVGVYGYTF,TGTGCCAGCAGCTTAGTTGGGGTCTATGGCTACACCTTC
TRBV27,few,TRBJ1-1,NA,CASSSPWGAGENTEAFF,TGTGCCAGCAGTTCTCCTTGGGGGGCCGGGGAGAACACTGAAGCTTTCTTT
TRBV20-1,once,TRBJ2-3,TRBD2,CSARGLAGRTDTQYF,TGCAGTGCTAGAGGCCTAGCGGGGCGCACAGATACGCAGTATTTT
TRBV24-1,NA,TRBJ2-2,NA,CATSDRDIPFGGELFF,TGTGCCACCAGTGACCGGGACATTCCTTTTGGCGGGGAGCTGTTTTTT
TRBV2,NA,TRBJ2-5,NA,CASSEWRTERETQYF,TGTGCCAGCAGTGAATGGAGGACGGAACGAGAGACCCAGTACTTC
TRBV20-1,once,TRBJ2-2,NA,CGARDLGRGLTGELFF,TGCGGTGCTAGAGATCTGGGCAGGGGCCTCACCGGGGAGCTGTTTTTT
TRBV6-5,few,TRBJ2-2,TRBD1,CASNRRDRERAGELFF,TGTGCCAGCAACCGGCGGGACAGGGAAAGAGCCGGGGAGCTGTTTTTT
TRBV6-2/TRBV6-3,NA,TRBJ1-1,NA,CACSYSTGNTEAFF,TGTGCCTGCAGTTACTCTACAGGGAACACTGAAGCTTTCTTT
TRBV6-6,few,TRBJ1-1,NA,CASNHQGATEAFF,TGTGCCAGCAACCACCAGGGAGCCACTGAAGCTTTCTTT
TRBV6-8,few,TRBJ1-1,NA,CASSYVPAGNTEAFF,TGTGCCAGCAGTTACGTCCCAGCCGGAAACACTGAAGCTTTCTTT
TRBV7-9,NA,TRBJ2-7,NA,CASSLPSPREQYF,TGTGCCAGCAGCTTACCTTCACCGCGGGAGCAGTACTTC
TRBV6-1,NA,TRBJ1-1,NA,CASNEVIGRFWVNTEAFF,TGTGCCAGCAACGAAGTTATAGGTCGGTTTTGGGTGAACACTGAAGCTTTCTTT
TRBV4-3,once,TRBJ1-2,TRBD1,CASSQLTGGNYGYTF,TGCGCCAGCAGCCAGCTGACAGGGGGCAACTATGGCTACACCTTC
TRBV27,NA,TRBJ2-3,NA,CASSWASTDTQYF,TGTGCCAGCAGCTGGGCTAGCACAGATACGCAGTATTTT
TRBV5-1,once,TRBJ2-7,NA,CASSNLGGLVYEQYF,TGCGCCAGCAGCAACCTGGGGGGTCTAGTCTACGAGCAGTACTTC
TRBV5-8,NA,TRBJ2-5,NA,CASSIRGFQETQYF,TGTGCCAGCAGCATCCGGGGTTTCCAAGAGACCCAGTACTTC
TRBV7-9,once,TRBJ1-1,NA,CASSLAPRQRGDTEAFF,TGTGCCAGCAGCTTAGCCCCACGACAGCGGGGAGACACTGAAGCTTTCTTT
TRBV7-9,many,TRBJ2-3,TRBD1,CASSSPSTGPTDTQYF,TGTGCCAGCAGCTCCCCCTCGACAGGGCCCACAGATACGCAGTATTTT
TRBV12-5,NA,TRBJ2-1,NA,CASGLGKDIEQFF,TGTGCTAGTGGTTTGGGGAAGGACATCGAGCAGTTCTTC
TRBV4-1,NA,TRBJ2-3,NA,CASSQVKIRGADTQYF,TGCGCCAGCAGCCAAGTCAAGATTCGAGGGGCAGATACGCAGTATTTT
TRBV27,many,TRBJ1-2,TRBD1,CASSPTPGQGIVYGYTF,TGTGCCAGCAGTCCCACTCCGGGACAGGGGATCGTCTATGGCTACACCTTC
TRBV12-3/TRBV12-4,NA,TRBJ2-3,NA,CASSPDLFHPTDTQYF,TGTGCCAGCAGTCCGGACCTTTTTCACCCCACAGATACGCAGTATTTT
TRBV7-3,few,TRBJ2-3,TRBD2,CASSLTLTGGLTDTQYF,TGTGCCAGCAGCTTAACTTTAACGGGGGGGCTTACAGATACGCAGTATTTT
TRBV6-5,NA,TRBJ1-4,TRBD1,CASREGQGAPLESEKLFF,TGTGCCAGCAGAGAGGGACAGGGAGCCCCTCTGGAGTCGGAAAAACTGTTTTTT